The following is a T cell receptor (beta chain) sequence with its context. Its antigen is as yet unknown. TCRdb's copy holds only in-frame clones and misses some; the assay was immunoSEQ multiplex PCR. The top ten hold 7.5% to 8% of the sample, which has approximately 70,000 clones, approximately 80% seen once. This CDR3 has 14 residues. The J segment lost 0 bases and the V segment lost 6 bases, leaving 1 base of the junction unmatched. CDR1 SEHNR and CDR2 FQNEAQ come from the germline V gene (reference sequence). This entry is derived from a study of cytotoxic CD8 clonotypes in ibrutinib-treated CLL. Notes on the study in general: Under treatment, the uncommon public clonotypes either contracted or remained stable.

The rearrangement links TRBV7-9 to TRBJ1-3; 8 bases are a match to TRBD1. The sequence derives from a human donor with chronic lymphocytic leukemia. This specimen consisted of PBMCs, obtained at disease progression, from a patient treated with ibrutinib. DNA for the CDR3: TGTGCCAGCAGGGGGACAGGCTCTGGAAACACCATATATTTT. Translating it yields CASRGTGSGNTIYF.